This TCR beta chain was documented in a study of memory CD4+ T cells and cytomegalovirus serostatus. About the study: Donors were healthy Belgian adults, about ten CMV seropositive and 20 to 30 seronegative. Study-wide results and limits: The CMV-associated TCR signature appears largely within the CD4+ memory repertoire.

Method: immunoSEQ multiplex PCR; TCRdb's copy keeps in-frame clones and lacks some. The sample includes about 50,000 clones, roughly four fifths of them seen just once. Details on this clone: The antigen remains unidentified.

The sort gate was single viable CD3+CD4+CD8-CD45RO+ cells for memory CD4+ T cells. Germline V gene data show CDR1 as LNHDA and CDR2 as SQIVND (reference sequence). The V segment lost 7 bases and the J segment 8 bases; nucleotides outside the gene matches: 12. The CDR3 runs to 15 residues. This TCR derives from an adult in good health and CMV-seronegative. The chain carries TRBV19 and TRBJ2-1; TRBD2 aligns across 9 bases. Sequences were obtained from memory CD4+ T cells from blood. Here the CDR3 reads CASMSRTSVGDEQFF. For the CDR3, the DNA is TGTGCCAGTATGAGTAGGACTAGCGTGGGAGATGAGCAGTTCTTC.